This T cell receptor (beta chain) was recorded in a study of T cell clonotyping in hematopoietic cell transplantation. At the level of the study: Cytoreduction preceded collection of pretransplant recipient samples.

Sequencing used immunoSEQ multiplex PCR; TCRdb keeps in-frame clones, though not all of them. The sample carries some 19,000 clones, roughly 77% recorded once. The CDR3 is 16 amino acids. The V end lost 0 bases, the J end lost 2 bases, and 14 bases lay between the germline ends. Germline-derived CDR1 and CDR2 are LGHNA and YSLEER. General study points: Graft donor and pretransplant recipient Inverse Simpson Index values predicted broader posttransplant TCR diversity. Pathologically expanded recipient clonotypes increased progressively from day 30 to day 180 as diversity fell.

Details on this clone: Its antigen is as yet unknown.

The time point was: recipient sample about 28 days before transplant, after cytoreduction. The TCR sequence derives from a man in his sixties with acute myeloid leukemia. Some clones in this sample may be carry-over from other donors' samples. The gene calls are TRBV4-3 and TRBJ2-7; the D is unclear. The sample here was peripheral blood mononuclear cells, taken before stem cell transplant. The DNA for the CDR3 is TGCGCCAGCAGCCAAGATGGGCGAACAGAAGCCTACGAGCAGTACTTC. This gives the protein CASSQDGRTEAYEQYF.